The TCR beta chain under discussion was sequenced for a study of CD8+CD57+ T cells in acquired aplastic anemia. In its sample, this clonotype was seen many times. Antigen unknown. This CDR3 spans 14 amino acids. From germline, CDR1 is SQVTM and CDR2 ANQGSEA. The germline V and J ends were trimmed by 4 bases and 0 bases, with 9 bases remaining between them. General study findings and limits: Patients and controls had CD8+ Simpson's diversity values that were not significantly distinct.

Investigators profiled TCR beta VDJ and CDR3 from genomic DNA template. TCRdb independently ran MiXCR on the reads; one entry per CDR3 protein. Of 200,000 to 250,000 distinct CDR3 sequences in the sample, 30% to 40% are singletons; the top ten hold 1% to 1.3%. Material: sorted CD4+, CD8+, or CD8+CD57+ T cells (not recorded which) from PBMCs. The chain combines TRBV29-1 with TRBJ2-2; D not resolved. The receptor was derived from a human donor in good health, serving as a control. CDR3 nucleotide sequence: TGCAGCGTTGCATACTTCGCGAACACCGGGGAGCTGTTTTTT. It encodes CSVAYFANTGELFF.